Listed below are T cell receptor beta chains from one sample, sequenced in a study of cytomegalovirus exposure and HLA in healthy donors. This table comes from immunoSEQ multiplex PCR, and its TCRdb copy is limited to in-frame clones, with some not included. The sample yields some 43,000 clones, about 93% seen once. The sequenced sample was PBMCs. These receptors all stem from a man younger than 30 in good health and CMV-seronegative. Both conserved end residues are part of each CDR3. The D gene is left open where the match is weak. Size is omitted from some rows. Given values are once, few, many or a class for expanded clones.

v_call	j_call	d_call	clone_size	cdr3_aa	cdr3_nt
TRBV4-1	TRBJ1-2	NA	NA	CASSQVFSEGYGYTF	TGCGCCAGCAGCCAAGTGTTTTCCGAGGGCTATGGCTACACCTTC
TRBV5-4	TRBJ1-1	TRBD1	once	CASSFAGQGSTEAFF	TGTGCCAGCAGCTTTGCGGGACAGGGGTCTACTGAAGCTTTCTTT
TRBV9	TRBJ1-3	TRBD1	NA	CASSVDSGGPSGNTIYF	TGTGCCAGCAGCGTAGATTCAGGGGGGCCCTCTGGAAACACCATATATTTT
TRBV5-1	TRBJ2-1	NA	NA	CASSLGTGTGDYNEQFF	TGCGCCAGCAGCTTGGGGACCGGGACGGGGGATTACAATGAGCAGTTCTTC
TRBV6-5	TRBJ1-3	NA	NA	CASSHPRGAGNTIYF	TGTGCCAGCAGTCACCCCCGGGGGGCTGGAAACACCATATATTTT
TRBV11-3	TRBJ2-3	TRBD2	NA	CASSSTAGGSTDTQYF	TGTGCCAGCAGCTCGACTGCGGGAGGGAGCACAGATACGCAGTATTTT
TRBV9	TRBJ1-1	NA	NA	CASSVRGVGTEAFF	TGTGCCAGCAGCGTACGGGGAGTAGGCACTGAAGCTTTCTTT
TRBV18	TRBJ1-6	TRBD1	NA	CASSPTGTRSSYNSPLHF	TGTGCCAGCTCACCGACAGGGACTAGGAGCTCCTATAATTCACCCCTCCACTTT
TRBV2	TRBJ2-1	TRBD2	NA	CASSLLAGDRSEQFF	TGTGCCAGCAGCTTACTAGCGGGAGACCGAAGTGAGCAGTTCTTC
TRBV5-4	TRBJ1-1	NA	NA	CASSLDRQAHTEAFF	TGTGCCAGCAGCTTGGACCGACAGGCACACACTGAAGCTTTCTTT
TRBV7-8	TRBJ2-1	NA	NA	CASSFRGWNNEQFF	TGTGCCAGCAGCTTCAGGGGCTGGAACAATGAGCAGTTCTTC
TRBV6-6	TRBJ1-4	NA	NA	CASSYFGQGGSEKLFF	TGTGCCAGCAGTTATTTCGGTCAGGGAGGTTCTGAAAAACTGTTTTTT
TRBV25-1	TRBJ2-7	NA	once	CASSATGTFTYEQYF	TGTGCCAGCAGTGCAACCGGGACTTTTACCTACGAGCAGTACTTC
TRBV6-5	TRBJ2-3	TRBD1	NA	CAAQGAPSTDTQYF	TGTGCCGCGCAGGGGGCCCCCAGCACAGATACGCAGTATTTT
TRBV18	TRBJ2-7	TRBD1	NA	CASSPTGLEQYF	TGTGCCAGCTCACCGACAGGGCTCGAGCAGTACTTC
TRBV13	TRBJ2-7	TRBD1	NA	CASSLGGQGAYEQYF	TGTGCCAGCAGCTTAGGGGGACAGGGGGCCTACGAGCAGTACTTC
TRBV27	TRBJ2-3	NA	NA	CASSLAAVITDTQYF	TGTGCCAGCAGTCTAGCAGCGGTGATCACAGATACGCAGTATTTT
TRBV19	TRBJ2-3	TRBD2	NA	CASSIVGTSDTDTQYF	TGTGCCAGTAGTATAGTGGGGACTAGCGACACAGATACGCAGTATTTT
TRBV2	TRBJ2-7	TRBD1	NA	CASNDPGTGVDEQYF	TGTGCCAGCAACGACCCCGGGACAGGGGTCGACGAGCAGTACTTC
TRBV19	TRBJ2-7	NA	few	CASSMGRTGEQYF	TGTGCCAGTAGTATGGGGCGCACTGGGGAGCAGTACTTC
TRBV6-1	TRBJ2-7	NA	NA	CASSSGLLGEQYF	TGTGCCAGCAGTTCCGGACTTCTCGGCGAGCAGTACTTC
TRBV28	TRBJ1-1	NA	once	CASSWPGKNTEAFF	TGTGCCAGCAGCTGGCCAGGGAAAAACACTGAAGCTTTCTTT
TRBV10-3	TRBJ2-1	NA	once	CAISGQKNYNEQFF	TGTGCCATCAGTGGACAGAAAAACTACAATGAGCAGTTCTTC
TRBV19	TRBJ1-1	NA	NA	CASSIQGSTEAFF	TGTGCCAGTAGTATACAGGGATCCACTGAAGCTTTCTTT
TRBV11-3	TRBJ2-1	TRBD2	NA	CASSLEGTSGGSEQFF	TGTGCCAGCAGCTTAGAGGGGACTAGCGGGGGGAGTGAGCAGTTCTTC
TRBV29-1	TRBJ1-2	TRBD1	NA	CSVELAGQIYGYTF	TGCAGCGTTGAATTAGCGGGACAGATTTATGGCTACACCTTC
TRBV9	TRBJ2-1	TRBD2	NA	CASSSGLAGVGSSYNEQFF	TGTGCCAGCAGCTCCGGACTAGCGGGAGTGGGGAGCTCCTACAATGAGCAGTTCTTC
TRBV7-9	TRBJ1-4	TRBD1	NA	CASSLAQGVELFF	TGTGCCAGCAGCTTAGCGCAGGGGGTCGAACTGTTTTTT
TRBV28	TRBJ2-7	NA	NA	CASSLVVGLSYEQYF	TGTGCCAGCAGTTTAGTGGTCGGTCTATCCTACGAGCAGTACTTC
TRBV7-9	TRBJ2-7	NA	NA	CASSSFSGKAYEQYF	TGTGCCAGCAGCTCCTTTTCCGGGAAAGCCTACGAGCAGTACTTC
TRBV6-6	TRBJ2-2	TRBD2	once	CASAGLADSGELFF	TGTGCCAGCGCGGGTCTAGCGGATTCCGGGGAGCTGTTTTTT
TRBV7-9	TRBJ2-3	NA	NA	CASSLVEGAFTDTQYF	TGTGCCAGCAGCTTAGTGGAGGGGGCATTTACAGATACGCAGTATTTT
TRBV9	TRBJ1-1	TRBD1	once	CASSGRQGVNTEAFF	TGTGCCAGCAGCGGACGACAGGGGGTGAACACTGAAGCTTTCTTT
TRBV6-1	TRBJ1-5	NA	NA	CASSSGQPQHF	TGTGCCAGCAGTTCCGGTCAGCCCCAGCATTTT
TRBV4-2	TRBJ2-1	NA	few	CASTAETGNNEQFF	TGTGCCAGCACCGCCGAGACAGGCAACAATGAGCAGTTCTTC
TRBV19	TRBJ2-1	TRBD2	NA	CASSIDGAGLAGHYNEQFF	TGTGCCAGTAGTATAGATGGCGCGGGACTAGCGGGCCACTACAATGAGCAGTTCTTC
TRBV18	TRBJ2-7	TRBD2	NA	CASSRPSGRQPDEQYF	TGTGCCAGCTCACGACCTAGCGGGAGACAACCCGACGAGCAGTACTTC
TRBV9	TRBJ2-3	NA	few	CASSAHRSSSTDTQYF	TGTGCCAGCAGCGCCCACAGGAGTTCTAGCACAGATACGCAGTATTTT
TRBV5-1	TRBJ2-1	TRBD1	NA	CASSLGQGDNEQFF	TGCGCCAGCAGCTTGGGGCAGGGGGACAATGAGCAGTTCTTC
TRBV7-6	TRBJ2-1	TRBD2	NA	CASSPQPGLAGGNNEQFF	TGTGCCAGCAGCCCACAACCGGGACTAGCGGGAGGCAACAATGAGCAGTTCTTC
TRBV28	TRBJ1-1	NA	NA	CATLDRSNTEAFF	TGTGCCACCCTGGACAGATCGAACACTGAAGCTTTCTTT
TRBV12-5	TRBJ2-4	TRBD2	NA	CASGPSGGGNIQYF	TGTGCTAGTGGCCCTAGCGGGGGGGGAAACATTCAGTACTTC
TRBV4-1	TRBJ2-3	TRBD2	NA	CASSLRGTSGYTDTQYF	TGCGCCAGCAGCCTAAGAGGGACTAGCGGGTACACAGATACGCAGTATTTT
TRBV5-1	TRBJ2-5	NA	once	CASSLVAGAGETQYF	TGCGCCAGCAGCTTGGTTGCTGGGGCCGGTGAGACCCAGTACTTC
TRBV5-4	TRBJ2-7	NA	medium-sized	CASSLEAGSYEQYF	TGTGCCAGCAGCTTGGAGGCAGGGTCGTACGAGCAGTACTTC
TRBV9	TRBJ2-5	NA	NA	CASSVSGGNSHEAEETQYF	TGTGCCAGCAGCGTATCCGGCGGGAACAGCCATGAAGCTGAAGAGACCCAGTACTTC
TRBV6-5	TRBJ1-4	TRBD1	few	CASSYSLGQGGEKLFF	TGTGCCAGCAGTTACTCTTTGGGACAGGGAGGTGAAAAACTGTTTTTT
TRBV7-2	TRBJ2-3	NA	NA	CASSLSSGAVEDTQYF	TGTGCCAGCAGCTTAAGTTCGGGAGCTGTTGAAGATACGCAGTATTTT